The sequence of this T cell receptor beta chain was determined in a study of Ad26.COV2.S vaccination and SARS-CoV-2 variants. Method: immunoSEQ multiplex PCR; TCRdb's copy keeps in-frame clones and lacks some. Counted here are 250,000 to 300,000 clones, more than 70% occurring once; the ten biggest clones make up about 3.1%. Treatment meaning: roughly 20 received Ad26.COV2.S at low or high dose, single or two shots; a few received placebo; per-sample allocation not given. Sampling was performed 63 days after the first vaccine or placebo injection. An adult donor aged 18-55 years was enrolled in Boston. An Ad26 vector was used to express Wuhan-strain SARS-CoV-2 spike as the vaccine. V lost 1 base to trimming and J lost 3 bases, with 9 bases between them. Germline lookup yields CDR1 GTSNPN and CDR2 SVGIG (reference sequence). The CDR3 is 13 residues long.

The sequence was collected from a person between 18 and 65 years old who received the Ad26.COV2.S COVID-19 vaccine or a placebo. V usage is TRBV30 and J usage is TRBJ1-2, with a tentative D call TRBD1 (5 bases). The sample was peripheral blood, taken in a trial of Ad26.COV2.S vaccine versus placebo. The CDR3 sequence: CAWSAGRDYGYTF. The CDR3 DNA reads as TGTGCCTGGAGTGCCGGCAGGGACTATGGCTACACCTTC.